The next 13 T cell receptor beta chains were all read from a single sample in a study of T cell responses to AZD1222 COVID-19 vaccine. This table comes from immunoSEQ multiplex PCR, and its TCRdb copy is limited to in-frame clones, with some not included. The sample records more than 95,000 clones, roughly nine tenths being singletons. Sequenced here: peripheral blood, sampled on day 0 of AZD1222 vaccination. The receptors derive from an adult in good health.

Here the CDR3 reads CASSSRTLGEETQYF. The CDR3 nucleotides are TGTGCCAGCAGTTCTCGGACGCTTGGCGAAGAGACCCAGTACTTC. The genes are TRBV28 and TRBJ2-5; D is uncertain. V shed 4 bases and J shed 3 bases, with 15 bases lying between them. There are 15 residues in the CDR3. Germline-derived CDR1 and CDR2 are MDHEN and SYDVKM.

This chain connects TRBV9 to TRBJ1-6, with D possibly TRBD1 on 5 matching bases. The CDR3 has 14 residues. The V gene lost 0 bases and the J gene lost 10 bases, with 11 bases spanning the gap. CDR1 and CDR2 (germline): SGDLS, YYNGEE. Here the CDR3 reads CASSVDGGGSPLHF. CDR3 coding DNA: TGTGCCAGCAGCGTAGATGGGGGTGGCTCACCCCTCCACTTT.

V usage is TRBV7-9 and J usage is TRBJ1-3; D is perhaps TRBD1 (5 bases). Germline V gene lookup returns CDR1 SEHNR and CDR2 FQNEAQ (reference sequence). Trimming removed 6 bases at V and 0 bases at J, with 24 bases between. The CDR3 is 19 residues long. DNA for the CDR3: TGTGCCAGCAGTTCAAAGGGGCTAGGGACTCTCCGCTCTGGAAACACCATATATTTT. This translates into CASSSKGLGTLRSGNTIYF.

The chain is built from TRBV6-5 and TRBJ1-2; D ambiguous. The germline gives CDR1 MNHEY, CDR2 SVGAGI. The CDR3 has 11 amino acids. Trimming cost V 6 bases and J 5 bases, with 7 bases left between them. This chain's CDR3 is CASRGWYGYTF. CDR3 in DNA: TGTGCCAGCAGGGGGTGGTATGGCTACACCTTC.

The chain joins TRBV5-8 to TRBJ2-1, with D unresolved. This CDR3 comprises 14 residues. The germline V and J ends were trimmed by 1 base and 3 bases, with 8 bases remaining between them. Germline-derived CDR1 and CDR2 are SGHTS and YDEGEE. In DNA form, the CDR3 reads TGTGCCAGCAGCTTGAGAGGTCGCTACAATGAGCAGTTCTTC. Its protein is CASSLRGRYNEQFF.

The chain links TRBV7-9 to TRBJ1-4; D is unclear. CDR3 length equals 13 residues. Deletions cut 5 bases from V and 7 bases from J, with 11 bases between. From germline, CDR1 is SEHNR and CDR2 FQNEAQ (reference sequence). In nucleotides, the CDR3 is TGTGCCAGCAGCCATGGGCTAGCTGAAAAACTGTTTTTT. Amino acids: CASSHGLAEKLFF.

The chain is built from TRBV9 and TRBJ2-1; perhaps TRBD2 as D (6 bases). This CDR3 comprises 12 residues. The V gene's germline CDR1 is SGDLS and CDR2 YYNGEE. Trimming removed 1 base from V and 10 bases from J, with 9 bases in between. For the CDR3, the DNA is TGTGCCAGCAGCGTATTTGCGGGGGAGCAGTTCTTC. It codes for CASSVFAGEQFF.

The chain recombines TRBV19 with TRBJ2-1; D is ambiguous. V was trimmed by 7 bases and J by 5 bases, leaving 9 bases between them. The CDR3 totals 12 residues. The V gene's germline CDR1 is LNHDA and CDR2 SQIVND (reference sequence). CDR3: CASINMDNEQFF. CDR3 bases: TGTGCCAGTATAAATATGGACAATGAGCAGTTCTTC.

V is TRBV30 and J is TRBJ1-1, with D possibly being TRBD1 (5 bases). Germline V gene sequence: CDR1 GTSNPN, CDR2 SVGIG (reference sequence). CDR3 size: 11 residues. Trimming shortened V by 8 bases and J by 7 bases, and 14 bases separated the two germline ends. CDR3 sequence (DNA): TGTGCCGGGACCACGGACGGTGAAGCTTTCTTT. It is translated as CAGTTDGEAFF.

V and J are TRBV18 and TRBJ1-1; D perhaps matches TRBD1 (6 bases). The V end was cut by 6 bases, the J end by 3 bases, with 11 bases between. The CDR3 extends over 13 amino acids. The germline V gene encodes CDR1 KGHSH and CDR2 LQKENI. CDR3 sequence: CASSSGQYTEAFF. CDR3 DNA sequence: TGTGCCAGCTCGTCCGGACAGTACACTGAAGCTTTCTTT.

V and J are TRBV13 and TRBJ1-3, with TRBD1 as a possible D gene (5 bases). V was cut by 2 bases and J by 4 bases, with 9 bases left in between. The CDR3 runs to 14 residues. Germline V gives CDR1 PRHDT, CDR2 FYEKMQ (reference sequence). The CDR3 here is CASSLQGYGNTIYF. The DNA of the CDR3 is TGTGCCAGCAGCTTACAGGGTTACGGAAACACCATATATTTT.

J is TRBJ2-7 and V is TRBV19, with D maybe TRBD1 (5 bases). The CDR3 totals 12 residues. Germline V lookup: CDR1 LNHDA, CDR2 SQIVND (reference sequence). Deletions cut 9 bases from V and 4 bases from J, with 13 bases between. CDR3 bases: TGTGCCAGCCACGGACACCCATACGAGCAGTACTTC. This sequence encodes CASHGHPYEQYF.

This sequence joins TRBV5-1 and TRBJ2-1; D perhaps matches TRBD2 (6 bases). The CDR3 runs to 17 residues. Germline V gene lookup returns CDR1 SGHRS and CDR2 YFSETQ. V was clipped by 7 bases and J by 0 bases, with 20 bases between them. The CDR3 nucleotides are TGCGCCAGCGGCTCACTAGCAGCATCCCGCTCCTACAATGAGCAGTTCTTC. Translated: CASGSLAASRSYNEQFF.